A single sample is the source of the 14 T cell receptor beta chains below, sequenced in a study of preoperative IRX-2 immunotherapy in early breast cancer. Noted treatment: preoperative locoregional IRX-2 cytokine immunotherapy. Measured with immunoSEQ multiplex PCR; TCRdb has only the in-frame clones, and not every one. The sample carries 3,700 or so clones, approximately 70% recorded once. The sample in question was tumor tissue, obtained after IRX-2 immunotherapy. Receptors originate from a human donor with breast cancer.

As regards this clone: The same CDR3 can be traced to other DNA sequences in this sample. The gene calls are TRBV6-8 and TRBJ1-1; no reliable D call. V was shortened by 6 bases and J by 1 base, with 9 bases between the two germline ends. The CDR3 spans 13 residues. Germline V gene data show CDR1 as MNHGY and CDR2 as SAAAGT. As DNA, the CDR3 is TGTGCCAGCAGGGGCGTGGGGAACACTGAAGCTTTCTTT. The encoded protein is CASRGVGNTEAFF.

The chain carries TRBV29-1 and TRBJ1-5; perhaps TRBD1 as D (5 bases). CDR3 size: 12 residues. In germline, CDR1 is SQVTM, CDR2 ANQGSEA. V was cut by 5 bases and J by 6 bases, with 11 bases left in between. CDR3 sequence reads: CSVSDTIQPQHF. The DNA for the CDR3 is TGCAGCGTTTCGGACACGATTCAGCCCCAGCATTTT.

The gene calls are TRBV10-3 and TRBJ2-1, with 8 bases lining up with TRBD2. The CDR3 length is 16 residues. V lost 0 bases and J lost 4; bases outside the gene matches: 5. CDR1 ENHRY and CDR2 SYGVKD come from the germline V gene. The CDR3 nucleotides read TGTGCCATCAGTGAGTCGATGGCGGGAGGATACAATGAGCAGTTCTTC. Translation gives CAISESMAGGYNEQFF.

A few counts support this clone. The chain links TRBV12-5 to TRBJ2-1, with D perhaps matching TRBD2 (5 bases). The CDR3 has 14 residues. Per germline, CDR1 LGHNT and CDR2 FRNRAP. The DNA for the CDR3 is TGTGCCAGTCTGGCCGGGAACCCCTACAATGAGCAGTTCTTC. Amino acids: CASLAGNPYNEQFF.

CDR3 nucleotide sequence: TGTGCCAGCACCAGAACGTGGGGGTCTTACAATGAGCAGTTCTTC. Translation: CASTRTWGSYNEQFF. V is TRBV6-8 and J is TRBJ2-1, with D possibly being TRBD1 or TRBD2 (5 bases each). CDR3 length: 15 residues. Per the germline V gene, CDR1 is MNHGY and CDR2 is SAAAGT. V lost 7 bases to trimming and J lost 4 bases, with 17 bases between them.

The chain links TRBV6-8 to TRBJ2-4; 8 bases agree with TRBD1. The CDR3 runs to 13 residues. The V gene's germline CDR1 is MNHGY and CDR2 SAAAGT. Germline trimming cut 5 bases from V and 8 bases from J; bases unmatched to any gene: 5. The CDR3 loop is CASSQGARDIQYF. CDR3 sequence (DNA): TGTGCCAGCAGTCAGGGGGCAAGGGACATTCAGTACTTC.

The V gene is TRBV19, the J gene TRBJ1-1; D uncertain. The CDR3 length is 13 residues. CDR1 is LNHDA and CDR2 is SQIVND in the germline V gene (reference sequence). Trimming removed 5 bases at V and 6 bases at J, with 13 bases between. The DNA of the CDR3 is TGTGCCAGTAGTCCCCGTTACGAATCTGAAGCTTTCTTT. Translating gives CASSPRYESEAFF.

V gene TRBV11-3 combines with J gene TRBJ1-4; 12 positions agree with TRBD1. The ends lost 5 bases at V and 8 bases at J; junction bases unmatched: 12. The V gene's germline CDR1 is SGHNT and CDR2 YENEEA. This CDR3 has 17 amino acids. CDR3 amino acids: CASSPGQGAGRGEKLFF. CDR3 in DNA: TGTGCCAGCAGCCCGGGACAGGGGGCCGGGCGGGGAGAAAAACTGTTTTTT.

This clone is a singleton in its sample. CDR3 in DNA: TGTGCCAGCAGTTTAGACTCGGGAGCGGGGAATGAGCAGTTCTTC. It codes for CASSLDSGAGNEQFF. The gene calls are TRBV9 and TRBJ2-1, with 7 bases matching TRBD2. The J segment lost 7 bases and the V segment lost 5 bases, leaving 12 bases of the junction unmatched. This CDR3 is 15 amino acids long. Germline V lookup: CDR1 SGDLS, CDR2 YYNGEE.

The chain has TRBV6-8 and TRBJ2-1, with 11 bases identical to TRBD2. In germline, CDR1 is MNHGY, CDR2 SAAAGT. This CDR3 contains 16 residues. The ends lost 2 bases at V and 7 bases at J; junction bases unmatched: 7. This CDR3 is CASSYDSGRARNEQFF. Written as DNA, the CDR3 is TGTGCCAGCAGTTACGATAGCGGGAGGGCCAGGAATGAGCAGTTCTTC.

This clone was observed a few times. This sequence joins TRBV6-1 and TRBJ1-1; D is unresolved. Trimming cost V 1 base and J 10 bases, with 13 bases left between them. There are 13 residues in the CDR3. The germline CDR1 and CDR2 sequences are MNHNS and SASEGT. Here the CDR3 DNA reads TGTGCCAGCAGTGAAGTTGGGCCAGATCTAGCTTTCTTT. Its translation is CASSEVGPDLAFF.

The chain carries TRBV18 and TRBJ2-7; perhaps TRBD2 as D (5 bases). V was cut by 0 bases and J by 3 bases, with 6 bases left in between. This CDR3 has 13 residues. Germline V gives CDR1 KGHSH, CDR2 LQKENI. The DNA of the CDR3 is TGTGCCAGCTCACCACCCACTAGCTACGAGCAGTACTTC. Translation gives CASSPPTSYEQYF. The entire variable domain, with the rest obtained from reference TRBV18 and TRBJ2-7, is as follows: NAGVMQNPRHLVRRRGQEARLRCSPMKGHSHVYWYRQLPEEGLKFMVYLQKENIIDESGMPKERFSAEFPKEGPSILRIQQVVRGDSAAYFCASSPPTSYEQYFGPGTRLTVT.

The chain combines TRBV6-8 with TRBJ2-1; no clear D gene. The V and J ends lost 0 bases and 0 bases respectively, with 12 bases between them. CDR3 size: 17 residues. Germline CDR1 is MNHGY and CDR2 is SAAAGT. The CDR3 is CASSYSGASSSYNEQFF. CDR3 DNA: TGTGCCAGCAGTTACTCAGGAGCGAGCAGCTCCTACAATGAGCAGTTCTTC.

V gene TRBV11-3 combines with J gene TRBJ2-7, with D tentatively TRBD1 or TRBD2 (5 bases each). This CDR3 contains 15 residues. Trimming left V 7 bases short and J 1 base short, with 17 bases between. CDR1 and CDR2 from the germline V gene are SGHNT and YENEEA. This CDR3 reads CASTKPGQGSYEQYF. In DNA form, the CDR3 reads TGTGCCAGCACCAAACCGGGGCAGGGATCCTACGAGCAGTACTTC.